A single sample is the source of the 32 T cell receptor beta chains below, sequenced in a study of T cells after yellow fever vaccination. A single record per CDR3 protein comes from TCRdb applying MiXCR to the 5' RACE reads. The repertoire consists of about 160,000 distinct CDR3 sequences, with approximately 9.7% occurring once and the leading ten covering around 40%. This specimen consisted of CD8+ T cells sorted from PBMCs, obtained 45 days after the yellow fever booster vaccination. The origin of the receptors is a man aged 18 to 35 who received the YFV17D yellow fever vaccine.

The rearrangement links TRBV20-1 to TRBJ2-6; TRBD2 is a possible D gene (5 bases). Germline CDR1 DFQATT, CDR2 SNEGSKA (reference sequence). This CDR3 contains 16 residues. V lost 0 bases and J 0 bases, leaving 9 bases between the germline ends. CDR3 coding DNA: TGCAGTGCTAGAGATCCGGGGAGCTCTGGGGCCAACGTCCTGACTTTC. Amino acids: CSARDPGSSGANVLTF.

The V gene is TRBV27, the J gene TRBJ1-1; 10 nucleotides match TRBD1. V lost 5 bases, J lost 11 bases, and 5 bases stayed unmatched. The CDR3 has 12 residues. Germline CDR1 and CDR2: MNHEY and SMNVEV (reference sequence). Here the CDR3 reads CASSLGGQGAFF. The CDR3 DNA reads TGTGCCAGCAGTCTAGGGGGACAGGGGGCTTTCTTT.

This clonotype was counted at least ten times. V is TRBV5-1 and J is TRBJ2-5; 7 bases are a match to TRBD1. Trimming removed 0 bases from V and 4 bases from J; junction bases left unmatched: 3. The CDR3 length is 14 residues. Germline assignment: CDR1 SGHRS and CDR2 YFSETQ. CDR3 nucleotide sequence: TGCGCCAGCAGCTTGGAGGCAGGGGGAGAGACCCAGTACTTC. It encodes CASSLEAGGETQYF.

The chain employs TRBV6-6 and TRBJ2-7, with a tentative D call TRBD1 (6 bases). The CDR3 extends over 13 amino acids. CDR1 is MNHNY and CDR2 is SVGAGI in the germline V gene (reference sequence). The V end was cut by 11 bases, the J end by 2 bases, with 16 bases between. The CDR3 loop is CAVQGSGPYEQYV. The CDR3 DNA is TGTGCCGTCCAGGGGAGCGGCCCCTACGAGCAGTACGTC.

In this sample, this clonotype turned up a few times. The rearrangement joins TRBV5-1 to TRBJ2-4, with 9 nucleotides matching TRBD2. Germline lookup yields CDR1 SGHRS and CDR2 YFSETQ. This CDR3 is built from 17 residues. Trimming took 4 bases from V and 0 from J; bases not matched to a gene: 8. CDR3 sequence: CASSPEVAGVAKNIQYF. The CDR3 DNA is TGCGCCAGCAGCCCGGAGGTAGCGGGGGTAGCCAAAAACATTCAGTACTTC.

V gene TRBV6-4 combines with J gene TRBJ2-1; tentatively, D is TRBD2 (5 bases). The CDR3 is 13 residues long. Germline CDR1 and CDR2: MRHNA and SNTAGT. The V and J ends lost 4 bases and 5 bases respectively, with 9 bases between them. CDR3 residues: CASSAWTHNEQFF. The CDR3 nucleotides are TGTGCCAGCAGTGCTTGGACTCACAATGAGCAGTTCTTC.

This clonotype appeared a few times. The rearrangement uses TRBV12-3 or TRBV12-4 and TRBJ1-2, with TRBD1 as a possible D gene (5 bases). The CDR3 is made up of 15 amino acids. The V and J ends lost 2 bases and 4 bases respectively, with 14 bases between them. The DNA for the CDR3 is TGTGCCAGCAGTTTATTTTCTCCCGGGGCCTATGGCTACACCTTC. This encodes CASSLFSPGAYGYTF.

CDR3 bases: TGCAGCACTGGGACAGGGGGCCGAGATACGCAGTATTTT. It codes for CSTGTGGRDTQYF. The rearrangement uses TRBV29-1 and TRBJ2-3; 12 bases line up with TRBD1. Per the germline V gene, CDR1 is SQVTM and CDR2 is ANQGSEA. With 8 bases clipped from V and 5 bases from J, the junction kept 5 bases outside the gene matches. CDR3 length: 13 amino acids.

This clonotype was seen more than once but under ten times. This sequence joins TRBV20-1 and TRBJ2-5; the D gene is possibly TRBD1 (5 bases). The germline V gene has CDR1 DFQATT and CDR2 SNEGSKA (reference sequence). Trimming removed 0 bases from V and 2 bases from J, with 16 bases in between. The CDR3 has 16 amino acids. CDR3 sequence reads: CSARDRWGRGQETQYF. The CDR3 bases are TGCAGTGCTAGAGATCGATGGGGAAGGGGTCAAGAGACCCAGTACTTC.

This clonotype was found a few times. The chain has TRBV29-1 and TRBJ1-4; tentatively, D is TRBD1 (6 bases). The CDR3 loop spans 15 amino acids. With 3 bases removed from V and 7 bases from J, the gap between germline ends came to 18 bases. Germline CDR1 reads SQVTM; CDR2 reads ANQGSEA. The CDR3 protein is CSVENLRGGGEKLFF. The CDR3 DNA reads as TGCAGCGTTGAGAATCTCAGGGGCGGGGGTGAAAAACTGTTTTTT.

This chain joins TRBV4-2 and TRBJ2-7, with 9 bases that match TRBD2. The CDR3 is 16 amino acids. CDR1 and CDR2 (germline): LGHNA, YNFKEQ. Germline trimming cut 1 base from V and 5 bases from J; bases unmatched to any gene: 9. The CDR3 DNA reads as TGTGCCAGCAGCCAAGGGTACAGCGGGGGGCGCAACGAGCAGTACTTC. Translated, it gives CASSQGYSGGRNEQYF.

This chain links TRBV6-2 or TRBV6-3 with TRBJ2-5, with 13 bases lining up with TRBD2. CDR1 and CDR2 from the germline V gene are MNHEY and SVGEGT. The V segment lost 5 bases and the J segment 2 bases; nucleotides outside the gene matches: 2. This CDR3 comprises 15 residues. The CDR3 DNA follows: TGTGCCAGCAGTGTGACTAGCGGGGGGCAAGAGACCCAGTACTTC. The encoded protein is CASSVTSGGQETQYF.

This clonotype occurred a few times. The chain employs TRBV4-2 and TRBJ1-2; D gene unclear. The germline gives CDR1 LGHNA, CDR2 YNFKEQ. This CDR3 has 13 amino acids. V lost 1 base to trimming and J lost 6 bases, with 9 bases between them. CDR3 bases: TGTGCCAGCAGCCAAGGTGGGAGAGATGGCTACACCTTC. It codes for CASSQGGRDGYTF.

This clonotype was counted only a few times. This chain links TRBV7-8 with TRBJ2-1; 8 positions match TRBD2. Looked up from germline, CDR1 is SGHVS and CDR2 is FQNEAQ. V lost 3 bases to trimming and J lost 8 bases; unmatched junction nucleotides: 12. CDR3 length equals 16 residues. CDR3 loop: CASSLSSGGRLYEQFF. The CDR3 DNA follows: TGTGCCAGCAGCTTGTCCAGCGGGGGACGTCTATATGAGCAGTTCTTC.

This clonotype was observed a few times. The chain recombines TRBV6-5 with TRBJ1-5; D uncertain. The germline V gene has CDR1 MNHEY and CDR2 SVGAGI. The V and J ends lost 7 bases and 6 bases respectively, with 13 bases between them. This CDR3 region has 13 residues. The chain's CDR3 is CASNQREGQPQHF. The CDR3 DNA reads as TGTGCCAGCAATCAAAGGGAAGGTCAGCCCCAGCATTTT.

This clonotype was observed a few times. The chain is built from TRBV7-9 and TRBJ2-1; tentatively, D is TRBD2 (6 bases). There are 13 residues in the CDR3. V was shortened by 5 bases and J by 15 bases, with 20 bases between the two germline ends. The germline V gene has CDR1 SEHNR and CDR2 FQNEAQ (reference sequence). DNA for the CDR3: TGTGCCAGCAGCCCCCCAAGCGGGCCCCCGGTGTTCTTC. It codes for CASSPPSGPPVFF.

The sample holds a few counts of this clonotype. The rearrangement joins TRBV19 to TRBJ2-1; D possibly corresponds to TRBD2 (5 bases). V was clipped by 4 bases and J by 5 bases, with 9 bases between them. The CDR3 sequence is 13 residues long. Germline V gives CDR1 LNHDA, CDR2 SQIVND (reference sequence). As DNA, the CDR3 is TGTGCCAGTAGTAACGGGGTCCACAATGAGCAGTTCTTC. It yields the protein CASSNGVHNEQFF.

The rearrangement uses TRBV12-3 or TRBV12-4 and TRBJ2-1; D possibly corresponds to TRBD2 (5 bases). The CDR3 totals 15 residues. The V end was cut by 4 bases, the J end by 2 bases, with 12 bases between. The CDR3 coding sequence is TGTGCCAGCAGTTCCGGGGAAACCCCCTACAATGAGCAGTTCTTC. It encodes CASSSGETPYNEQFF.

The CDR3 protein is CASSEAGTDNEQFF. The CDR3 coding sequence is TGTGCCAGCAGCGAGGCCGGGACAGACAATGAGCAGTTCTTC. The chain links TRBV9 to TRBJ2-1; 7 bases fit TRBD1. V was pared by 3 bases and J by 5 bases, with 5 bases of the junction left unmatched. CDR1 is SGDLS and CDR2 is YYNGEE in the germline V gene. The CDR3 runs to 14 residues.

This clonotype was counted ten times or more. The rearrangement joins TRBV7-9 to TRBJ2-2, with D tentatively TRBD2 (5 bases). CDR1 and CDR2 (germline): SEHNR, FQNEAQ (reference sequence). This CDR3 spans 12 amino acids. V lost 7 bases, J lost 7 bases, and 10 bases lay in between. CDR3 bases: TGTGCCAGCACTGCGGGTCTCGGGGAGCTGTTTTTT. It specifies CASTAGLGELFF.

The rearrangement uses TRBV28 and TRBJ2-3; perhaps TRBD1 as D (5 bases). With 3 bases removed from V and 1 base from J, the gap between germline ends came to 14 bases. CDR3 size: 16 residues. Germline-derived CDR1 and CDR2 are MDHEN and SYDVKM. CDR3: CASSFKLGLGTDTQYF. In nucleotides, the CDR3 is TGTGCCAGCAGTTTCAAGCTGGGGCTGGGCACAGATACGCAGTATTTT. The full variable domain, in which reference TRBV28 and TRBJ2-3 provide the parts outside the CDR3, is DVKVTQSSRYLVKRTGEKVFLECVQDMDHENMFWYRQDPGLGLRLIYFSYDVKMKEKGDIPEGYSVSREKKERFSLILESASTNQTSMYLCASSFKLGLGTDTQYFGPGTRLTVL.

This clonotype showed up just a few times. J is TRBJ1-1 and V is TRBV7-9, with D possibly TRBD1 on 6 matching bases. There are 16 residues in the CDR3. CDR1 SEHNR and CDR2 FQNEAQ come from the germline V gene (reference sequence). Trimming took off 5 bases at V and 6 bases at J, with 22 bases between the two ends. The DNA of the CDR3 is TGTGCCAGCAGCCACCCGGTCACAGGGCGGGAAGCTGAAGCTTTCTTT. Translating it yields CASSHPVTGREAEAFF.

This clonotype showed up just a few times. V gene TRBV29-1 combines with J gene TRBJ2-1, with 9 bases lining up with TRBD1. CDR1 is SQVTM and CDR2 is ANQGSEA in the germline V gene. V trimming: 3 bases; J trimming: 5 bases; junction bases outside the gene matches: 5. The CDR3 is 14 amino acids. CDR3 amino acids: CSVDPGTGNNEQFF. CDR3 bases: TGCAGCGTTGACCCCGGGACAGGGAACAATGAGCAGTTCTTC.

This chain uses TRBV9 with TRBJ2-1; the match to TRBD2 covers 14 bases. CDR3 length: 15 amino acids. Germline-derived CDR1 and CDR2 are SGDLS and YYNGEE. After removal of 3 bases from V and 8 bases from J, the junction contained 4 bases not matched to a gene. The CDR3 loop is CASSGTSGGPYEQFF. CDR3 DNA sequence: TGTGCCAGCAGCGGGACTAGCGGGGGGCCCTATGAGCAGTTCTTC.

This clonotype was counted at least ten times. The chain's CDR3 is CASSRGAYEQYV. The CDR3 DNA reads TGTGCCAGCAGCCGGGGGGCTTACGAGCAGTACGTC. The genes are TRBV28 and TRBJ2-7; TRBD2 is a possible D gene (7 bases). The germline gives CDR1 MDHEN, CDR2 SYDVKM. The CDR3 has 12 amino acids. Trimming removed 6 bases at V and 4 bases at J, with 10 bases between.

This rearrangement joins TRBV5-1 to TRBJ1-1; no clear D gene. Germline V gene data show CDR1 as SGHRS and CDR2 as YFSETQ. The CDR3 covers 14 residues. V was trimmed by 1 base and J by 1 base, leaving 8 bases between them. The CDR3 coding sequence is TGCGCCAGCAGCTTGTCGGGTCCGAACACTGAAGCTTTCTTT. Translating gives CASSLSGPNTEAFF.

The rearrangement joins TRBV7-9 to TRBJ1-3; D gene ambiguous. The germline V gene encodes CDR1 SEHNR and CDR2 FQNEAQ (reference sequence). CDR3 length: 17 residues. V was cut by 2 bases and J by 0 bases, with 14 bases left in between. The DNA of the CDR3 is TGTGCCAGCAGCTTAACCCCGGGCACAGCCTCTGGAAACACCATATATTTT. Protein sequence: CASSLTPGTASGNTIYF.

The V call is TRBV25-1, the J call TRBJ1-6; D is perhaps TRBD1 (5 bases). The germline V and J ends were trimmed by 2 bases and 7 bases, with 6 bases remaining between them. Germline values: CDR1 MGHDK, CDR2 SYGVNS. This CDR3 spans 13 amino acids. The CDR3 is CASSEPGNSPLHF. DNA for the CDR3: TGTGCCAGCAGTGAACCAGGGAATTCACCCCTCCACTTT.

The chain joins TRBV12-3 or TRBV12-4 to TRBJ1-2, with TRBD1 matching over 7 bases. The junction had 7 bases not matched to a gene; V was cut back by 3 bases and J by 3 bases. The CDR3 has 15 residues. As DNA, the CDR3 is TGTGCCAGCAGTTTCGGGGACAGCCTTCACTATGGCTACACCTTC. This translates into CASSFGDSLHYGYTF.

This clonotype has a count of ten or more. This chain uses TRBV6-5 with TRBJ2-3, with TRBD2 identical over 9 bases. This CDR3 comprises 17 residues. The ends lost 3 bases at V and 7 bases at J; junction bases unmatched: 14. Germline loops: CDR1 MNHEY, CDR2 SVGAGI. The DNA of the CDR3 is TGTGCCAGCAGTTATCTCCAGTCTAGCGGGGCCAGGCATACGCAGTATTTT. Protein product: CASSYLQSSGARHTQYF.

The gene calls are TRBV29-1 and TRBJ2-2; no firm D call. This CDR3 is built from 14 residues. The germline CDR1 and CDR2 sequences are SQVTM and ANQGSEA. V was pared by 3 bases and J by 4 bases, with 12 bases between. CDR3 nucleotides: TGCAGCGTTGATGAACCCAGCACCACCGGGGAGCTGTTTTTT. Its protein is CSVDEPSTTGELFF.

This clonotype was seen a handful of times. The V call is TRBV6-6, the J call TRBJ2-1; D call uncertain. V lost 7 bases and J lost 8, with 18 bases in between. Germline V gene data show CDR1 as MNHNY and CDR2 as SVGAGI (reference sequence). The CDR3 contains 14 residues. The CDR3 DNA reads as TGTGCCAGCAAGCCCGTTGTGGTGGCGGATGAGCAGTTCTTC. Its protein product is CASKPVVVADEQFF.